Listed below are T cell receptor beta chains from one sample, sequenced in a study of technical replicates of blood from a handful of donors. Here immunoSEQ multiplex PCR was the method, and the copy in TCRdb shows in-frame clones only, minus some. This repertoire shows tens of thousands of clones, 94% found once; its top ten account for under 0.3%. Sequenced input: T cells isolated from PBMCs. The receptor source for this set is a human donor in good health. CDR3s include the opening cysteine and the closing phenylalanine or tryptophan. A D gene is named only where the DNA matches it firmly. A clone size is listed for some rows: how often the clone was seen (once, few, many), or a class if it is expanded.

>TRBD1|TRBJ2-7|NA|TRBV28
CASSYPTGPGGEQYF
TGTGCCAGCAGTTACCCGACAGGGCCCGGAGGAGAGCAGTACTTC
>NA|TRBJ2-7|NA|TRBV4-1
CASSQRIQGNLPPSYEQYF
TGCGCCAGCAGCCAAAGAATACAGGGCAACCTCCCCCCCTCCTACGAGCAGTACTTC
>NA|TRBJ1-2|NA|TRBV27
CASRWGGADYGYTF
TGTGCCAGCAGATGGGGGGGCGCAGACTATGGCTACACCTTC
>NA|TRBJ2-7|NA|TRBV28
CASREPGHLSSYEQYF
TGTGCCAGCAGGGAACCGGGACATTTAAGCTCCTACGAGCAGTACTTC
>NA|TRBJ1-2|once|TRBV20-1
CSARGRYGYTF
TGCAGTGCTAGAGGCAGATATGGCTACACCTTC
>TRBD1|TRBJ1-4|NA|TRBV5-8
CASSSGGLSRNEKLFF
TGTGCCAGCAGCTCAGGGGGTCTATCCAGGAATGAAAAACTGTTTTTT
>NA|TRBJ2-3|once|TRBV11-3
CASSLAGDTQYF
TGTGCCAGCAGCTTAGCAGGGGATACGCAGTATTTT
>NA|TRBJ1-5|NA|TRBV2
CASRRDIASNQPQHF
TGTGCCAGCAGAAGGGACATCGCTAGCAATCAGCCCCAGCATTTT
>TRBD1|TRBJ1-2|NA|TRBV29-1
CSVGEGAVGYGYTF
TGCAGCGTAGGAGAGGGGGCTGTGGGATATGGCTACACCTTC
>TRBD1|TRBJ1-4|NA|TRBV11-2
CASSPSRDRGQSEKLFF
TGTGCCAGCAGCCCGTCCCGGGACAGGGGGCAGAGTGAAAAACTGTTTTTT
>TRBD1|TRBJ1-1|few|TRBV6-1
CASRTGENTEAFF
TGTGCCAGCAGGACAGGGGAGAACACTGAAGCTTTCTTT
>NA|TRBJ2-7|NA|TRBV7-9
CASSFGGPRTYEQYF
TGTGCCAGCAGCTTCGGGGGTCCTCGAACCTACGAGCAGTACTTC
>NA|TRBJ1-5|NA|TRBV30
CAWSPGYGNQPQHF
TGTGCCTGGAGTCCGGGATATGGCAATCAGCCCCAGCATTTT
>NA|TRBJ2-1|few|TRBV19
CASSISDEQFF
TGTGCCAGTAGTATTAGCGATGAGCAGTTCTTC
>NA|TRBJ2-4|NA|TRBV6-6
CASSPRTATVRQYF
TGTGCCAGCAGTCCCAGAACTGCTACAGTTAGGCAGTACTTC
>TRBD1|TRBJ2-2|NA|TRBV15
CATSLGTANTGELFF
TGTGCCACCAGCCTAGGGACAGCGAACACCGGGGAGCTGTTTTTT
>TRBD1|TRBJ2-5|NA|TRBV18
CASSPGQGVETQYF
TGTGCCAGCTCCCCGGGACAGGGAGTCGAGACCCAGTACTTC
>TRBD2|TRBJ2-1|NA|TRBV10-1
CASSERLAGQNEQFF
TGCGCCAGCAGTGAGAGGCTAGCGGGGCAAAATGAGCAGTTCTTC
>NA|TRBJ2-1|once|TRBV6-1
CASPRGNEQFF
TGTGCCTCCCCCCGGGGCAATGAGCAGTTCTTC